The clone carrying this T cell receptor (beta chain) was observed at least ten times. The antigen is undetermined. This specimen belongs to a study of CD8 T cells in ankylosing spondylitis. This CDR3 region has 13 residues. Trimming removed 4 bases from V and 6 bases from J; junction bases left unmatched: 4. Germline CDR1 reads SGDLS; CDR2 reads YYNGEE. TCRdb redid the calling of the 5' RACE reads with MiXCR, one entry per CDR3 protein. The data show roughly 42,000 distinct CDR3 sequences, with roughly 2.5% seen just once and over 4% held by the top ten. Findings and caveats of the study: CD8+ by phenotype, disease-linked clones were relatively rare in peripheral blood. According to the report, clones linked to the disease were significantly enriched in matched synovial fluid samples taken from ankylosing spondylitis patients.

Sequencing used blood, either unsorted or a sorted T cell fraction (not recorded which). This receptor was obtained from a male donor with ankylosing spondylitis or in good health (not recorded which). The rearrangement links TRBV9 to TRBJ2-7; 10 nucleotides align to TRBD1. This chain's CDR3 is CASSTGQGTEQYF. CDR3 nucleotide sequence: TGTGCCAGCAGCACGGGACAGGGGACCGAGCAGTACTTC.